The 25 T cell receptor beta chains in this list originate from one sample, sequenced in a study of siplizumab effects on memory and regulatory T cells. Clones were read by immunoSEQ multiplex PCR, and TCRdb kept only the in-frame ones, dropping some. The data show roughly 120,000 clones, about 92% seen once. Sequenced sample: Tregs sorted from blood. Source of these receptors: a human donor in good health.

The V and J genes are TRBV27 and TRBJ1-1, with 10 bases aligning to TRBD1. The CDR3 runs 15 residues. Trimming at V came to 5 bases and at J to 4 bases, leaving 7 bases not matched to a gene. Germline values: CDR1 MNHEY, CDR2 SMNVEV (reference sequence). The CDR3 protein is CASSARTGGVTEAFF. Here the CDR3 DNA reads TGTGCCAGCAGTGCGAGGACAGGGGGAGTCACTGAAGCTTTCTTT.

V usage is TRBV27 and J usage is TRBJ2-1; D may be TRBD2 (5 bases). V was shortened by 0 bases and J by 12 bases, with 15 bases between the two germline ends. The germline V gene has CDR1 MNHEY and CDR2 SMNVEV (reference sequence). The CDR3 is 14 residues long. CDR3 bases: TGTGCCAGCAGTTTATCCCGGACTGTTCATGGGCAGTTCTTC. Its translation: CASSLSRTVHGQFF.

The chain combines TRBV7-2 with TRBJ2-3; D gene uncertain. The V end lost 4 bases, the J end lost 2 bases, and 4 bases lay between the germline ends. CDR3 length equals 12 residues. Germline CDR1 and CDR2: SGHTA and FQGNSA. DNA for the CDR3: TGTGCCAGCAGCTCAATCACAGATACGCAGTATTTT. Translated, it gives CASSSITDTQYF.

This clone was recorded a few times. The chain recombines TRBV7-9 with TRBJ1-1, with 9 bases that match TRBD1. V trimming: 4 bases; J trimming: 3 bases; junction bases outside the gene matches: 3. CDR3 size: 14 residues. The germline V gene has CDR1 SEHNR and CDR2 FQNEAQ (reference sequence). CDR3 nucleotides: TGTGCCAGCAGCTCCCGGGACAGGGACACTGAAGCTTTCTTT. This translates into CASSSRDRDTEAFF.

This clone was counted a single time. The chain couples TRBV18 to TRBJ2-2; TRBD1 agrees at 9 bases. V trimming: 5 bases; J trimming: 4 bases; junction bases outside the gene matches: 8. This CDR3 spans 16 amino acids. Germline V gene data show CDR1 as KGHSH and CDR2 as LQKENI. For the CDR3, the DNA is TGTGCCAGCTCAGGACAGGACAGGGGCCTCACCGGGGAGCTGTTTTTT. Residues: CASSGQDRGLTGELFF.

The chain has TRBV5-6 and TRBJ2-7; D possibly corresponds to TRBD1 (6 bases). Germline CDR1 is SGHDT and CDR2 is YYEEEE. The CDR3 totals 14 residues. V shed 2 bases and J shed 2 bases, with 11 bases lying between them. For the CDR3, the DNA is TGTGCCAGCAGCTTACAGGGATCCACCTACGAGCAGTACTTC. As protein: CASSLQGSTYEQYF.

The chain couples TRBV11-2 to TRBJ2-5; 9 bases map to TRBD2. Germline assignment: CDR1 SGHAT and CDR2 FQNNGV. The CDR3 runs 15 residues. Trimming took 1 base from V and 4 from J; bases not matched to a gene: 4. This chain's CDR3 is CASSLVLAGVETQYF. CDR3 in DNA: TGTGCCAGCAGCTTAGTGTTAGCGGGAGTAGAGACCCAGTACTTC.

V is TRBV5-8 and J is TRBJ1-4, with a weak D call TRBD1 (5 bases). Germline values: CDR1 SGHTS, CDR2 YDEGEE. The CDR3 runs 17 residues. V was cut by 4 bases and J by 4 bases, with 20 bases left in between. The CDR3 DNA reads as TGTGCCAGCAGCCCGGCAGAGGGGCGACCGTATAATGAAAAACTGTTTTTT. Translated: CASSPAEGRPYNEKLFF.

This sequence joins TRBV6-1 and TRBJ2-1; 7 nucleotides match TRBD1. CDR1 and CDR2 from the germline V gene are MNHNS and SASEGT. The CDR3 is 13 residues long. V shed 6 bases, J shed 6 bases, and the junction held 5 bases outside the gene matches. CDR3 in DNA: TGTGCCAGCAGCCAAGACAGGGCCAATGAGCAGTTCTTC. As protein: CASSQDRANEQFF.

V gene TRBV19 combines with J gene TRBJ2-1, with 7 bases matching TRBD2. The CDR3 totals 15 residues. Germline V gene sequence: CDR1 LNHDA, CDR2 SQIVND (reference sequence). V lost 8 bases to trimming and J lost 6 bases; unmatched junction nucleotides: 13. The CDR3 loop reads CASSWGTTTPNEQFF. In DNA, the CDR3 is TGTGCCAGTTCATGGGGGACTACGACCCCCAATGAGCAGTTCTTC.

As DNA, the CDR3 is TGTGCCAGCAGCTTAGTGGGTGTCAGGAGGGCCAATAATTCACCCCTCCACTTT. This sequence encodes CASSLVGVRRANNSPLHF. The chain carries TRBV7-2 and TRBJ1-6; no firm D call. The CDR3 loop spans 18 amino acids. From germline, CDR1 is SGHTA and CDR2 FQGNSA. V dropped 1 base and J dropped 5 bases, with 18 bases sitting between them.

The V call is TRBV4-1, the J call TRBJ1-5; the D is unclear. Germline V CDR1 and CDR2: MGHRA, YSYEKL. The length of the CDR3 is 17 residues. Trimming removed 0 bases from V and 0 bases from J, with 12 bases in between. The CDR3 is CASSQDSKGLSNQPQHF. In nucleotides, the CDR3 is TGCGCCAGCAGCCAAGATTCTAAGGGCCTTAGCAATCAGCCCCAGCATTTT.

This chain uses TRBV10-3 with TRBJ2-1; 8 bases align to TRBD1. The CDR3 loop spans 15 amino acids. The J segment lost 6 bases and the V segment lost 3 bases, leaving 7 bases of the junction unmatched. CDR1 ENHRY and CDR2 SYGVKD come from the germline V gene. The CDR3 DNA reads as TGTGCCATCAGTGACCGACAGGGGTCACGCAATGAGCAGTTCTTC. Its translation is CAISDRQGSRNEQFF.

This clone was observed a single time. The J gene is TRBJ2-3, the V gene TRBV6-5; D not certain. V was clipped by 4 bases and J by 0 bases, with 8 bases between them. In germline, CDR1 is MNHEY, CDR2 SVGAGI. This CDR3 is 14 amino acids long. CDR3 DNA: TGTGCCAGCAGTTGGTCCCTCAGCACAGATACGCAGTATTTT. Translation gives CASSWSLSTDTQYF.

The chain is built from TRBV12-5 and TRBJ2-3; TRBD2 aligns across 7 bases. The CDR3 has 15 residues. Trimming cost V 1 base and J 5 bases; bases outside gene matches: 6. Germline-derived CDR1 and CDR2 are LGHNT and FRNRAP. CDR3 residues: CASGLGAGAGDTQYF. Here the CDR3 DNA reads TGTGCTAGTGGTTTGGGCGCGGGAGCGGGAGATACGCAGTATTTT.

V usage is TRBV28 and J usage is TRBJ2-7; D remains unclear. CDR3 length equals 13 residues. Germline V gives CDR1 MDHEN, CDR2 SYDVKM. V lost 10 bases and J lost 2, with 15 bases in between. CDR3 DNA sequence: TGTGCCACCTCCAGAAGCCCCACCTACGAGCAGTACTTC. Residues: CATSRSPTYEQYF. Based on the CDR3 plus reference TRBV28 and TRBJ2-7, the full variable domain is DVKVTQSSRYLVKRTGEKVFLECVQDMDHENMFWYRQDPGLGLRLIYFSYDVKMKEKGDIPEGYSVSREKKERFSLILESASTNQTSMYLCATSRSPTYEQYFGPGTRLTVT.

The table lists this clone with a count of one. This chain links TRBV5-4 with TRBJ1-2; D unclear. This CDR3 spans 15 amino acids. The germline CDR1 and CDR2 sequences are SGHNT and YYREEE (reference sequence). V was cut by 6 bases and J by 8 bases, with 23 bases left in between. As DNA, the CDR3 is TGTGCCAGCACAAAAGCTTCCGCACTGGCTTGGGGCTACACCTTC. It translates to CASTKASALAWGYTF.

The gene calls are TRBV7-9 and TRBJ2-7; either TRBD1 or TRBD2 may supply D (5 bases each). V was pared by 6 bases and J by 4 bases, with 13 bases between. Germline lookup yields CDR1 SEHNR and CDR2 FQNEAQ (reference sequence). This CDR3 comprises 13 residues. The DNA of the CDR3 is TGTGCCAGCAGTCGGGACCTCTTTTACGAGCAGTACTTC. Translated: CASSRDLFYEQYF.

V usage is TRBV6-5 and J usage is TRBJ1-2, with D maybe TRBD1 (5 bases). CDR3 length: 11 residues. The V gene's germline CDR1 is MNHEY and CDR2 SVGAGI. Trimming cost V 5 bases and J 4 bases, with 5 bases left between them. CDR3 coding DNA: TGTGCCAGCAGTGGGGGCTATGGCTACACCTTC. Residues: CASSGGYGYTF.

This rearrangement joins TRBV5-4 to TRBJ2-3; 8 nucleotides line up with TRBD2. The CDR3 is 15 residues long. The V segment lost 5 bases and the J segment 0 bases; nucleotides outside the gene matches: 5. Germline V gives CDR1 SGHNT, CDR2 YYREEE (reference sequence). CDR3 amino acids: CASRISSGSTDTQYF. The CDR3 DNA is TGTGCCAGCAGGATTTCTAGCGGGAGCACAGATACGCAGTATTTT.

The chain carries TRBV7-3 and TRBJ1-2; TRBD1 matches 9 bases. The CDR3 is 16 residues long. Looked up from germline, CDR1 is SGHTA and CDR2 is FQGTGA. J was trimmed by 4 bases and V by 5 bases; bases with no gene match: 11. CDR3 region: CASSATRDRESYGYTF. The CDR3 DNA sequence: TGTGCCAGCAGCGCAACCCGGGACAGGGAAAGCTATGGCTACACCTTC.

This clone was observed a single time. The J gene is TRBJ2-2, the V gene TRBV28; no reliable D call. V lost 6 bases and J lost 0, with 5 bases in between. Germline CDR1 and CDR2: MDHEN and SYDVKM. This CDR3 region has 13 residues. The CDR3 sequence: CASRDSNTGELFF. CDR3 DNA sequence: TGTGCCAGCAGAGACTCGAACACCGGGGAGCTGTTTTTT.

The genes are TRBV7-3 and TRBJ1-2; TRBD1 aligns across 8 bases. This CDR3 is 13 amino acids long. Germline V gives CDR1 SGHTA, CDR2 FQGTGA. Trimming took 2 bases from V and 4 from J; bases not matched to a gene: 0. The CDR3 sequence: CASSLGTGYGYTF. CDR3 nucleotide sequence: TGTGCCAGCAGCTTAGGGACAGGCTATGGCTACACCTTC. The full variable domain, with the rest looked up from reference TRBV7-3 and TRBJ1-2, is GAGVSQTPSNKVTEKGKYVELRCDPISGHTALYWYRQSLGQGPEFLIYFQGTGAADDSGLPNDRFFAVRPEGSVSTLKIQRTERGDSAVYLCASSLGTGYGYTFGSGTRLTVV.

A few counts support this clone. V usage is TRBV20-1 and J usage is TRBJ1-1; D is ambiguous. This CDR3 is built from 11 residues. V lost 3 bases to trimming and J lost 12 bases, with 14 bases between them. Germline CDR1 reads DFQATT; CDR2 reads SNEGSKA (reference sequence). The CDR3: CSASRPGESFF. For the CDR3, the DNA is TGCAGTGCTAGTAGGCCCGGGGAGTCTTTCTTT.

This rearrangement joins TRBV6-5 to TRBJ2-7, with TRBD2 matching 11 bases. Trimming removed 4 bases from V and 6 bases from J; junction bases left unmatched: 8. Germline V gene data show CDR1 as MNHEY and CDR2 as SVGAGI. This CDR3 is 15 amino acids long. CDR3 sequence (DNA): TGTGCCAGCAGTTCCCAGGGACTAGCGGCTACCGAGCAGTACTTC. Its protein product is CASSSQGLAATEQYF.